This T cell receptor (beta chain) was documented in a study of blood T cell repertoires in COVID-19. In the study overall: The samples span acute and convalescent COVID-19 from the United States, Italy and Spain. From T cells, B-cell-depleted T cells, or PBMCs came the material, which was cDNA or gDNA.

This clone occurred once. Original processing methods: Nucleated cell counts were estimated from reference gene primer amplification. Sequencing used immunoSEQ multiplex PCR; TCRdb keeps in-frame clones, though not all of them. That table furnishes V, J and clone size, whereas the DNA furnished D and trimming. The repertoire holds 200,000 to 300,000 clones, with 84% as singletons. Per germline, CDR1 LNHDA and CDR2 SQIVND (reference sequence). The CDR3 sequence is 15 residues long. Deletions cut 4 bases from V and 6 bases from J, with 16 bases between. This sequence originates from a human donor in a cohort sampled during active COVID-19. The chain combines TRBV19 with TRBJ1-5; D is perhaps TRBD1 (6 bases). Sequences were obtained from peripheral blood. CDR3 in DNA: TGTGCCAGTAGTAGGGGAACAGGGTTCGGTCAGCCCCAGCATTTT. Protein: CASSRGTGFGQPQHF. Looking up the rest from reference TRBV19 and TRBJ1-5 gives the full variable domain: DGGITQSPKYLFRKEGQNVTLSCEQNLNHDAMYWYRQDPGQGLRLIYYSQIVNDFQKGDIAEGYSVSREKKESFPLTVTSAQKNPTAFYLCASSRGTGFGQPQHFGDGTRLSIL.